The rows below give T cell receptor beta chains drawn from one sample of a study of identical twins. From the 5' RACE reads, TCRdb called clonotypes with MiXCR, one entry per CDR3 protein. The table lists about 490,000 distinct CDR3 sequences, approximately 16% of them singletons, with around 0.4% in the top ten. The same specimen was also included in a second study, on yellow fever vaccine responses in identical twins.

Sequencing input: CD4+ T cells sorted from blood. The receptors shown here come from a woman aged 18-29 years in good health. CDR3s include the opening cysteine and the closing phenylalanine or tryptophan. D genes are given only for firm matches. For some rows the clone size is stated as once, few or many, or as a class when expanded; others skip it.

D,size,length,V,J,CDR3,DNA
TRBD2,NA,15,TRBV29-1,TRBJ2-1,CSVEASGGAYNEQFF,TGCAGCGTTGAAGCTAGCGGGGGGGCGTACAATGAGCAGTTCTTC
TRBD2,NA,16,TRBV24-1,TRBJ2-1,CATSGERGGNFEEQFF,TGTGCCACCAGTGGTGAGCGGGGGGGCAATTTTGAAGAGCAGTTCTTC
NA,few,11,TRBV29-1,TRBJ1-1,CSVARTTEAFF,TGCAGCGTTGCCAGGACGACCGAAGCTTTCTTT
NA,NA,18,TRBV11-2,TRBJ2-1,CASSLDRPAQGGGNEQFF,TGTGCCAGCAGCTTAGATCGACCGGCGCAGGGGGGAGGCAATGAGCAGTTCTTC
TRBD1,many,15,TRBV5-1,TRBJ2-2,CASSRRQGDTGELFF,TGCGCCAGCAGTCGCAGACAGGGTGACACCGGGGAGCTGTTTTTT
TRBD2,NA,17,TRBV7-2,TRBJ2-2,CASNQLAGGPNTGELFF,TGTGCCAGCAACCAACTAGCGGGGGGGCCAAACACCGGGGAGCTGTTTTTT
NA,NA,15,TRBV15,TRBJ2-2,CATRANYLNTGELFF,TGTGCCACCAGAGCGAATTACTTGAACACCGGGGAGCTGTTTTTT
TRBD2,NA,15,TRBV12-3/TRBV12-4,TRBJ2-1,CASRQAGGGYNEQFF,TGTGCCAGCAGACAAGCGGGAGGAGGGTACAATGAGCAGTTCTTC
TRBD1,many,14,TRBV12-3/TRBV12-4,TRBJ1-6,CASSFIGGDSPLHF,TGTGCCAGCAGTTTCATAGGGGGCGATTCACCCCTCCACTTT
NA,few,16,TRBV5-6,TRBJ2-5,CASSLGTLDSQETQYF,TGTGCCAGCAGCTTGGGGACCCTGGATTCCCAAGAGACCCAGTACTTC
NA,NA,12,TRBV20-1,TRBJ2-5,CSARASAETQYF,TGCAGTGCTAGGGCCAGCGCGGAGACCCAGTACTTC
NA,NA,16,TRBV15,TRBJ1-6,CATSRNVLFLDSPLHF,TGTGCCACCAGCAGAAATGTCTTGTTCCTCGATTCACCCCTCCACTTT
TRBD2,NA,12,TRBV12-3/TRBV12-4,TRBJ2-1,CASSRSGREQFF,TGTGCCAGCAGCCGGAGCGGGAGGGAGCAGTTCTTC
TRBD1,few,19,TRBV4-1,TRBJ2-2,CASSQPGQGSRLNTGELFF,TGCGCCAGCAGCCAACCGGGACAGGGGTCCCGCTTAAACACCGGGGAGCTGTTTTTT
NA,NA,17,TRBV6-5,TRBJ1-1,CASSYSRRTPGDTEAFF,TGTGCCAGCAGTTACTCGAGGCGGACCCCGGGCGACACTGAAGCTTTCTTT
NA,NA,13,TRBV12-5,TRBJ2-7,CASGLAGSYEQYF,TGTGCTAGTGGTTTGGCCGGGTCCTACGAGCAGTACTTC
TRBD1,many,15,TRBV20-1,TRBJ1-1,CSAARWDRSNTEAFF,TGCAGTGCAGCCCGCTGGGACAGATCGAACACTGAAGCTTTCTTT
TRBD2,NA,16,TRBV5-5,TRBJ2-5,CASTRNSGEFRETQYF,TGTGCCAGCACGCGAAATAGCGGGGAGTTTCGAGAGACCCAGTACTTC
NA,NA,16,TRBV11-2,TRBJ2-1,CASSSSVARAYNEQFF,TGTGCCAGCAGCTCCTCAGTAGCAAGGGCCTACAATGAGCAGTTCTTC
NA,few,17,TRBV12-3/TRBV12-4,TRBJ2-1,CASSFGVGPSWVDEQFF,TGTGCCAGCAGTTTCGGGGTGGGGCCTAGTTGGGTGGATGAGCAGTTCTTC
NA,NA,14,TRBV12-3/TRBV12-4,TRBJ2-5,CASSSVRGWETQYF,TGTGCCAGCAGTTCCGTGAGAGGGTGGGAGACCCAGTACTTC
NA,NA,15,TRBV20-1,TRBJ1-5,CSASTGGTGNQPQHF,TGCAGTGCTAGTACGGGAGGAACGGGCAATCAGCCCCAGCATTTT
TRBD2,NA,15,TRBV11-3,TRBJ2-1,CASSHSGRFYNEQFF,TGTGCCAGCAGCCATAGCGGGAGGTTTTACAATGAGCAGTTCTTC
TRBD1,NA,14,TRBV10-3,TRBJ2-2,CAIRPGQQPGELFF,TGTGCCATCAGACCGGGACAGCAGCCCGGGGAGCTGTTTTTT
TRBD1,NA,15,TRBV6-2/TRBV6-3,TRBJ2-4,CASSYMGDRKNIQYF,TGTGCCAGCAGTTACATGGGGGACAGGAAAAACATTCAGTACTTC
NA,NA,16,TRBV12-5,TRBJ2-1,CASGPGQPSSYNEQFF,TGTGCTAGTGGTCCCGGACAGCCTAGCTCCTACAATGAGCAGTTCTTC
TRBD1,many,15,TRBV5-1,TRBJ2-1,CASSSSGTEYNEQFF,TGCGCCAGCAGCTCGTCTGGGACAGAGTACAATGAGCAGTTCTTC
NA,NA,14,TRBV6-4,TRBJ2-4,CASSVGGGANIQYF,TGTGCCAGCAGTGTCGGAGGGGGCGCAAACATTCAGTACTTC